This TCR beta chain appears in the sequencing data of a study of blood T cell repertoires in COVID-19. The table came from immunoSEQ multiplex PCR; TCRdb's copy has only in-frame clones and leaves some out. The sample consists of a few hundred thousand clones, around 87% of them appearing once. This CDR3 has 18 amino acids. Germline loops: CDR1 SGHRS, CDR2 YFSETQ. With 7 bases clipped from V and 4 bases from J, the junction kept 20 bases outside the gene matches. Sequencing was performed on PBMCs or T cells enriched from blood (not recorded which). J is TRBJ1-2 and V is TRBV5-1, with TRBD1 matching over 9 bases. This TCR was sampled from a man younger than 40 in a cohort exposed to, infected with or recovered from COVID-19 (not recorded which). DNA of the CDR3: TGCGCCAGCTCACCCCAGATAACAGGGGGCGAACAGGCCTATGGCTACACCTTC. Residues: CASSPQITGGEQAYGYTF.